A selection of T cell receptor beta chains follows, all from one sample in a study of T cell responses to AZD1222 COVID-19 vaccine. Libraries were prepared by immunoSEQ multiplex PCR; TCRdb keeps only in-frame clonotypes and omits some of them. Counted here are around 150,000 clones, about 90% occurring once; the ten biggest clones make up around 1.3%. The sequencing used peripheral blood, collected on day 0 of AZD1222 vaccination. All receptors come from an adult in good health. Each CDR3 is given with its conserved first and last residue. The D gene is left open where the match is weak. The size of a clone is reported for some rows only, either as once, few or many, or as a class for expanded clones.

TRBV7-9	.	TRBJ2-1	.	TGTGCCAGCAGCTCCCGCGCCCCCGGGATCTCCTCCTACAATGAGCAGTTCTTC	CASSSRAPGISSYNEQFF
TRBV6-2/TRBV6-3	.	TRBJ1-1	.	TGTGCCAGCAGTTTCCGAATACCGGGCCTCAGAGGGGCTGAAGCTTTCTTT	CASSFRIPGLRGAEAFF
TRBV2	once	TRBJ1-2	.	TGTGCCAGCAGTGAAGGGGCAGATGGAGGCTATGGCTACACCTTC	CASSEGADGGYGYTF
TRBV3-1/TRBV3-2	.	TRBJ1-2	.	TGTGCCAGCAGCCAAGAGGTTAACTATGGCTACACCTTC	CASSQEVNYGYTF
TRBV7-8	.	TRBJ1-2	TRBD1	TGTGCCAGCAGCTCCAGGCAGACAGGGAGCGACTATGGCTACACCTTC	CASSSRQTGSDYGYTF
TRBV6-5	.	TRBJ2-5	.	TGTGCCAGCAGTTACTCGGGGATCCAGTACTTC	CASSYSGIQYF
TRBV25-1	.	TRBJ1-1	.	TGTGCCTCACGGACGGCAGGGTCGAAGAACACTGAAGCTTTCTTT	CASRTAGSKNTEAFF
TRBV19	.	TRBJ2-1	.	TGTGCCAGTAGTATAGGTTCGGGAAATGAGCAGTTCTTC	CASSIGSGNEQFF
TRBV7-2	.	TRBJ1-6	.	TGTGCCAGCAGCTCGGGGGCCAATATGAATTCACCCCTCCACTTT	CASSSGANMNSPLHF
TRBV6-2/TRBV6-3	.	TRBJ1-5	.	TGTGCCAGCAGTTACCCAAGCAATCAGCCCCAGCATTTT	CASSYPSNQPQHF
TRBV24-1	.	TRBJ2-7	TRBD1	TGTGCCACCAGTGAGTCGGGACAGGGAGGGGAGCAGTACTTC	CATSESGQGGEQYF
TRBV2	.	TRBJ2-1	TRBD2	TGTGCCAGCACGGCGGGAGTGTACAATGAGCAGTTCTTC	CASTAGVYNEQFF
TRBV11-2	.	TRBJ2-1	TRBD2	TGTGCCAGCAGCTCCCGGGAGGGCCTCAACTACAATGAGCAGTTCTTC	CASSSREGLNYNEQFF
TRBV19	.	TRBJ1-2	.	TGTGCCAGTAGTTTGACGACGGGAGCTAACTATGGCTACACCTTC	CASSLTTGANYGYTF
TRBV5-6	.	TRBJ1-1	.	TGTGCCAGCAGCTTCCGGACCGGCCAAGCTTTCTTT	CASSFRTGQAFF
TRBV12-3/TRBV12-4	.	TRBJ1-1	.	TGTGCCAGCAGTTTTAGGTGGGGCACTGAAGCTTTCTTT	CASSFRWGTEAFF
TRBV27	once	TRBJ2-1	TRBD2	TGTGCCAGCAGGGCTGGACTAGCGGGAGGAGATGAGCAGTTCTTC	CASRAGLAGGDEQFF
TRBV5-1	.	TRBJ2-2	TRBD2	TGCGCCAGCAGCTTCGATCTAGCGGGAGTGGGCGGGGAGCTGTTTTTT	CASSFDLAGVGGELFF
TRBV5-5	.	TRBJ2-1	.	TGTGCCAGCAGCCCATATGCCAGCTCCTACAATGAGCAGTTCTTC	CASSPYASSYNEQFF
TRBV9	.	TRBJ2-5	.	TGTGCCAGCAGCGTAAATTTCGGGGACCAAGAGACCCAGTACTTC	CASSVNFGDQETQYF
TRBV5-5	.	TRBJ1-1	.	TGTGCCAGCAGCTTGGATTCGGTGAACACTGAAGCTTTCTTT	CASSLDSVNTEAFF
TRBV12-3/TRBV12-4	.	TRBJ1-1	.	TGTGCCAGCACCCCACAAGACACTGAAGCTTTCTTT	CASTPQDTEAFF
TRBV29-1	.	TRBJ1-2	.	TGCAGCGTTGAAGCCCCCCAAAAGGGGGGCTACACCTTC	CSVEAPQKGGYTF
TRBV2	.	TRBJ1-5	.	TGTGCCAGCAGTGAACTAAATAGCAATCAGCCCCAGCATTTT	CASSELNSNQPQHF
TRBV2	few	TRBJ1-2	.	TGTGCCAGCAGGCCAGGGCTTAACTATGGCTACACCTTC	CASRPGLNYGYTF
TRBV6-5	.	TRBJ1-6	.	TGTGCCAGCAGTTACGGTTCGGGCCGAGATAATTCACCCCTCCACTTT	CASSYGSGRDNSPLHF
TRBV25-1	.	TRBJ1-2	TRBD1	TGTGCCAGCAGTGAATTATTAGGGACAGGATCATATGGCTACACCTTC	CASSELLGTGSYGYTF
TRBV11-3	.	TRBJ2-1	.	TGTGCCAGCAGCAAAAACAATGAGCAGTTCTTC	CASSKNNEQFF
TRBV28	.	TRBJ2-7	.	TGTGCCAGCAGTTTACCTACAGGGAAGCAGTACTTC	CASSLPTGKQYF
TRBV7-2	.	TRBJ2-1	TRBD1	TGTGCCAGCAGCTTATCGGACAGGGCAGGCGAGCAGTTCTTC	CASSLSDRAGEQFF
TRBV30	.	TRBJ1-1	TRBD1	TGTGCCTGGAGACGACAGGGGAGTACTGAAGCTTTCTTT	CAWRRQGSTEAFF
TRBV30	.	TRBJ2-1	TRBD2	TGTGCCTGGAGACGGCTAGCGGGGGGGAGCTCCTACAATGAGCAGTTCTTC	CAWRRLAGGSSYNEQFF
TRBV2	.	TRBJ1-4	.	TGTGCCAGCAGGATTAATGAAAAACTGTTTTTT	CASRINEKLFF
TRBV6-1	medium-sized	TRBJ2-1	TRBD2	TGTGCCAGCAGTGAACTAGCGGGCTCCTACAATGAGCAGTTCTTC	CASSELAGSYNEQFF
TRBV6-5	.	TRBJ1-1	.	TGTGCCAGCAGTTATACAGACGGGCACACTGAAGCTTTCTTT	CASSYTDGHTEAFF
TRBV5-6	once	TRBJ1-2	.	TGTGCCAGCAGCTCCGGTACGCCAGGGCAGAATGGCTACACCTTC	CASSSGTPGQNGYTF
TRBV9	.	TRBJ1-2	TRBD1	TGTGCCAGCAGTGACCTTAAACAGGGGGTGGACTATGGCTACACCTTC	CASSDLKQGVDYGYTF
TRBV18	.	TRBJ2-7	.	TGTGCCAGCTCGTCGGGGAAAAGCTCCTACGAGCAGTACTTC	CASSSGKSSYEQYF
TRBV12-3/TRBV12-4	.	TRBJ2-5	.	TGTGCCAGCAGCCCGGGACTTCAAGAGACCCAGTACTTC	CASSPGLQETQYF
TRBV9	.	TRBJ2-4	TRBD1	TGTGCCAGCAGTCTCGACAGGGTGAGCATTCAGTACTTC	CASSLDRVSIQYF
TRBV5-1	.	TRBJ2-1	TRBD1	TGCGCCAGCAGCTTGGGAGGGGGCGAAGGAAATGAGCAGTTCTTC	CASSLGGGEGNEQFF
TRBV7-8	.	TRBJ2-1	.	TGTGCCAGCAGCTTAGGGCAGGGTGGGAATGAGCAGTTCTTC	CASSLGQGGNEQFF
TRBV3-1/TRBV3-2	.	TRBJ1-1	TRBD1	TGTGCCAGCAGCCCCCAAGACAGGGGGCGACGTAATGAAGCTTTCTTT	CASSPQDRGRRNEAFF
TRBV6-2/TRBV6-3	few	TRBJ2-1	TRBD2	TGTGCCAGCAGTCTGCGACTAGCGGGCCTGCAGGAGCAGTTCTTC	CASSLRLAGLQEQFF
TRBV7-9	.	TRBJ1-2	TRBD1	TGTGCCAGCAGCTTGGAGGGGGCGCGCGGCTACACCTTC	CASSLEGARGYTF
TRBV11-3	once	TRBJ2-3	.	TGTGCCAGCAGCTTAGGGGGCGGAACTAGCACAGATACGCAGTATTTT	CASSLGGGTSTDTQYF
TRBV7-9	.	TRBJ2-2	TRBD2	TGTGCCAGCAGTTTACCACTCCGACTAGCGGGATTCACCGGGGAGCTGTTTTTT	CASSLPLRLAGFTGELFF
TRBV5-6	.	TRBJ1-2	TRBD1	TGTGCCAGCAGCGCAGGGGGCGGCTACACCTTC	CASSAGGGYTF
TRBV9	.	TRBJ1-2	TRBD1	TGTGCCAGCAGCCCGCGGGACAGGGTTATGGATGGCTACACCTTC	CASSPRDRVMDGYTF
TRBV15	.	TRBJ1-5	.	TGTGCCACCAGGGACGGATACAATCAGCCCCAGCATTTT	CATRDGYNQPQHF
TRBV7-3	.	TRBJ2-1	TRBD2	TGTGCCAGCAGCTTATCACTAGCGGGAGGGATGTACAATGAGCAGTTCTTC	CASSLSLAGGMYNEQFF
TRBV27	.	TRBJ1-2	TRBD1	TGTGCCAGCAGTTTTACCCCCGGACAGGGAGCTAACTATGGCTACACCTTC	CASSFTPGQGANYGYTF
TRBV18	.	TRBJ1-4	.	TGTGCCAGCTCCCTACAAGGCCCAACTAATGAAAAACTGTTTTTT	CASSLQGPTNEKLFF
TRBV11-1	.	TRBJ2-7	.	TGTGCCAGCAGCCTCCCGGGTGTACACGAGCAGTACTTC	CASSLPGVHEQYF
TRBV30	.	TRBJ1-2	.	TGTGCCTGGAGTGTTCAAACATTCTATGGCTACACCTTC	CAWSVQTFYGYTF
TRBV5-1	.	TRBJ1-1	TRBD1	TGCGCCAGCAGCTTCCGACAGGGAAATACTGAAGCTTTCTTT	CASSFRQGNTEAFF
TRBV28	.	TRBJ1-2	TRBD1	TGTGCCAGCAGTTTAGGGGGACAGGCCGGCTACACCTTC	CASSLGGQAGYTF
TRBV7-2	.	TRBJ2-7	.	TGTGCCAGCAGCTTTTTTACCGGAAGCTCCTACGAGCAGTACTTC	CASSFFTGSSYEQYF
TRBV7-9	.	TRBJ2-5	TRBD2	TGTGCCAGCAGCTTAGGCTGGGGCGGGAGCGAGCAAGAGACCCAGTACTTC	CASSLGWGGSEQETQYF
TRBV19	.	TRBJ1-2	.	TGTGCCAGTAGTTTGAGTCGTGGGGGTCCCTATGGCTACACCTTC	CASSLSRGGPYGYTF